This is a list of T cell receptor beta chains from one sample in a study of T cells in Graves' hyperthyroidism and ophthalmopathy. TCRdb ran MiXCR on the multiplex PCR reads and lists one entry per CDR3 protein. The sample carries 460,000 or so distinct CDR3 sequences, approximately 15% recorded once. The specimen sequenced was blood. The receptor set was obtained from a woman between 18 and 30 years old with Graves' hyperthyroidism. The conserved cysteine and the conserved F or W are not part of the CDR3 here.

V: TRBV6-1
J: TRBJ2-6
CDR3: ASSNLAGVRGANVLT

V: TRBV27
J: TRBJ2-5
CDR3: ASSHDLKTQY

V: TRBV2
J: TRBJ2-3
CDR3: ASSPGLAGSTDTQY

V: TRBV7-3
J: TRBJ2-3
CDR3: ASSLKVAGGGDTQY

V: TRBV9
J: TRBJ1-2
CDR3: ASSARTGSVNYGYT

V: TRBV5-6
J: TRBJ1-5
CDR3: ASSLSRGGNQPQH

V: TRBV4-1
J: TRBJ1-6
CDR3: ASSQGQTTRVNSPLH

V: TRBV20-1
J: TRBJ2-2
CDR3: SAPYRGAGELF

V: TRBV5-8
J: TRBJ2-7
CDR3: ASSSYRGEQY

V: TRBV7-9
J: TRBJ1-1
CDR3: ASSARQGKTGTEAF

V: TRBV27
J: TRBJ1-1
CDR3: ASSLWGPRTEAF

V: TRBV6-1
J: TRBJ1-2
CDR3: ASSHPEGGNYGYT

V: TRBV12-3/TRBV12-4
J: TRBJ2-1
CDR3: ASSQPGLAGHNEQF

V: TRBV24-1
J: TRBJ2-1
CDR3: ATSDPGQGDNEQF

V: TRBV12-3/TRBV12-4
J: TRBJ2-5
CDR3: ASTPSGIGETQY

V: TRBV6-1
J: TRBJ1-5
CDR3: ATTGVGNQPQH

V: TRBV4-2
J: TRBJ1-2
CDR3: ASSRMQQDNYGYT

V: TRBV10-3
J: TRBJ2-1
CDR3: AISDLVGTEQF

V: TRBV12-3/TRBV12-4
J: TRBJ1-5
CDR3: ASSSRTENQPQH

V: TRBV3-1
J: TRBJ1-2
CDR3: ASMRSPVYGYT

V: TRBV11-2
J: TRBJ2-2
CDR3: ASSWGHNTGELF

V: TRBV20-1
J: TRBJ2-1
CDR3: SARVSGPVSYNEQF

V: TRBV14
J: TRBJ2-2
CDR3: ASSDPGGGLF

V: TRBV6-2/TRBV6-3
J: TRBJ2-1
CDR3: ASSYSLLRGTEQF

V: TRBV18
J: TRBJ2-7
CDR3: ASSPPADAYEQY

V: TRBV5-1
J: TRBJ2-1
CDR3: ASSFQGSNEQF

V: TRBV7-2
J: TRBJ2-2
CDR3: ASSLVRGRSGELF

V: TRBV28
J: TRBJ2-1
CDR3: ASSLLLAGTYNEQF

V: TRBV7-8
J: TRBJ1-2
CDR3: ASSSWGIYGYT

V: TRBV7-9
J: TRBJ2-7
CDR3: ASCGQTYEQY

V: TRBV7-8
J: TRBJ1-5
CDR3: ASSLAPDRGNQPQH

V: TRBV20-1
J: TRBJ1-2
CDR3: SAATPTANYGYT

V: TRBV18
J: TRBJ1-1
CDR3: ASSLDTTEAF

V: TRBV4-2
J: TRBJ1-5
CDR3: ASSLSQGAGQPQH

V: TRBV20-1
J: TRBJ2-5
CDR3: SARDVGPNLWTQY

V: TRBV18
J: TRBJ2-3
CDR3: ASSPDRDRAN

V: TRBV19
J: TRBJ2-1
CDR3: ASSVASGFPYNEQF

V: TRBV15
J: TRBJ1-2
CDR3: ATSRGEGTGDYGYT

V: TRBV11-2
J: TRBJ1-2
CDR3: ASSQTGNGYT

V: TRBV7-2
J: TRBJ2-3
CDR3: ASSPLGDTQY

V: TRBV12-3/TRBV12-4
J: TRBJ2-5
CDR3: ASTSGVQETQY

V: TRBV3-1
J: TRBJ1-1
CDR3: ASSQEKGRSTEAF

V: TRBV11-2
J: TRBJ1-4
CDR3: ASSRDRVNEKLF

V: TRBV7-2
J: TRBJ1-5
CDR3: ASSPTGWGNQPQH

V: TRBV3-1
J: TRBJ1-4
CDR3: ASSHTGTGSEKLF

V: TRBV19
J: TRBJ2-1
CDR3: ATRSLAGGSSYNEQF

V: TRBV14
J: TRBJ2-1
CDR3: ASSQDRGGHPYNEQF

V: TRBV4-1
J: TRBJ1-5
CDR3: ASSGGTHNQPQH

V: TRBV30
J: TRBJ1-2
CDR3: AWRSKGQGRGYT

V: TRBV6-5
J: TRBJ2-1
CDR3: ASSYSGSTTGEQF

V: TRBV20-1
J: TRBJ2-5
CDR3: SANGLALETQY

V: TRBV6-1
J: TRBJ2-2
CDR3: ASSGGLARDWAGELF

V: TRBV29-1
J: TRBJ2-2
CDR3: SFLKRDTGELF